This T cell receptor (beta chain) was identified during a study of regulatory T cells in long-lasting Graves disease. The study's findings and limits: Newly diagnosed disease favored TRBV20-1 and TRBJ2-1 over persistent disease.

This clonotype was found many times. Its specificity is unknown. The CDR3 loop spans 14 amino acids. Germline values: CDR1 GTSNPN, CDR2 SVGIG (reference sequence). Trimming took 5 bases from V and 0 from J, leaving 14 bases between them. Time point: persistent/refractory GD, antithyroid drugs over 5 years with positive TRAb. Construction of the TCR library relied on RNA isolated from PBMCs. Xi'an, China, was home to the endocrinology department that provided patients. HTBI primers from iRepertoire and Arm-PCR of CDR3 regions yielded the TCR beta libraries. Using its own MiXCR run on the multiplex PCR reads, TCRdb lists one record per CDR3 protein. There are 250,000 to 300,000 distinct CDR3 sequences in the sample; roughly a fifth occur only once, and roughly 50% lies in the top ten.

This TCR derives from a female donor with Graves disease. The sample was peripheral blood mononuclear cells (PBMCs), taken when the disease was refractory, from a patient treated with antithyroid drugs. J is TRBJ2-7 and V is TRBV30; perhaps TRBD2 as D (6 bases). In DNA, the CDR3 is TGTGCCTGGCGAAAAGGGAGGAGCTCCTACGAGCAGTACTTC. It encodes CAWRKGRSSYEQYF.